These 30 T cell receptor beta chains share one sample of origin, sequenced in a study of brain T cells in children with intractable seizures. Some clones are missing from TCRdb's copy, which holds only in-frame ones; the method was immunoSEQ multiplex PCR. This sample has about 20,000 clones; 90% to 95% occur once, and the top ten carry roughly 6.5%. Here the sequenced sample was peripheral blood, taken at surgery. Every receptor here comes from a boy under 18 with focal cortical dysplasia and intractable seizures.

CDR3 in DNA: TGTGCCAGCAGTTCAGCCGGACATACCAGCACAGATACGCAGTATTTT. It yields the protein CASSSAGHTSTDTQYF. The chain uses TRBV6-5 and TRBJ2-3, with D tentatively TRBD1 (5 bases). Germline V gene lookup returns CDR1 MNHEY and CDR2 SVGAGI. CDR3 length: 16 residues. The V end lost 4 bases, the J end lost 0 bases, and 14 bases lay between the germline ends.

The chain combines TRBV6-4 with TRBJ2-7; the match to TRBD2 covers 8 bases. V gave up 2 bases and J gave up 2 bases; unmatched junction bases: 5. Germline V gives CDR1 MRHNA, CDR2 SNTAGT. The CDR3 is made up of 15 amino acids. Here the CDR3 reads CASSDGNSGTYEQYF. CDR3 nucleotides: TGTGCCAGCAGTGACGGGAATAGCGGGACCTACGAGCAGTACTTC.

This chain joins TRBV13 and TRBJ2-3, with D perhaps TRBD2 (5 bases). The CDR3 length is 15 residues. Per the germline V gene, CDR1 is PRHDT and CDR2 is FYEKMQ (reference sequence). The V gene lost 3 bases and the J gene lost 0 bases, with 10 bases spanning the gap. This chain's CDR3 is CASSFWSGSTDTQYF. The CDR3, as DNA: TGTGCCAGCAGCTTTTGGTCGGGAAGCACAGATACGCAGTATTTT.

The rearrangement uses TRBV4-2 and TRBJ2-3; a possible D gene is TRBD1 (5 bases). The germline V and J ends were trimmed by 1 base and 2 bases, with 13 bases remaining between them. Germline V CDR1 and CDR2: LGHNA, YNFKEQ. The CDR3 is 16 residues long. The CDR3 nucleotides read TGTGCCAGCAGCCAAGCTGGGCAGGGTTACACAGATACGCAGTATTTT. It is translated as CASSQAGQGYTDTQYF.

The chain recombines TRBV6-1 with TRBJ1-4; no clear D gene. Germline V lookup: CDR1 MNHNS, CDR2 SASEGT. CDR3 length equals 14 residues. Trimming left V 2 bases short and J 7 bases short, with 11 bases between. The CDR3 nucleotides read TGTGCCAGCAGTGAACTGGGCCGGGTTGAAAAACTGTTTTTT. It translates to CASSELGRVEKLFF.

The chain employs TRBV2 and TRBJ2-7, with D hard to call. V lost 6 bases and J 7 bases, leaving 10 bases between the germline ends. The CDR3 extends over 11 amino acids. CDR1 SNHLY and CDR2 FYNNEI come from the germline V gene. The CDR3 region is CASRSAVEQYF. The CDR3 coding sequence is TGTGCCAGCAGGAGTGCGGTGGAGCAGTACTTC.

The gene calls are TRBV19 and TRBJ1-5; D might be TRBD1 (6 bases). From germline, CDR1 is LNHDA and CDR2 SQIVND (reference sequence). V lost 6 bases, J lost 3 bases, and 15 bases lay in between. The CDR3 spans 15 residues. The CDR3 region has the DNA TGTGCCAGTAGCATCTCCGGGACACCCAATCAGCCCCAGCATTTT. Amino acids: CASSISGTPNQPQHF.

This chain connects TRBV4-1 to TRBJ2-1; a possible D gene is TRBD2 (5 bases). This CDR3 spans 13 amino acids. Germline V gene data show CDR1 as MGHRA and CDR2 as YSYEKL. The V end was cut by 3 bases, the J end by 3 bases, with 6 bases between. In nucleotides, the CDR3 is TGCGCCAGCAGCCAGAGGGACTACAATGAGCAGTTCTTC. This gives the protein CASSQRDYNEQFF.

The chain uses TRBV11-2 and TRBJ2-1; 11 bases align to TRBD2. The CDR3 loop spans 18 amino acids. Germline lookup yields CDR1 SGHAT and CDR2 FQNNGV. Unmatched junction bases numbered 6, after V lost 1 base and J lost 1 base. The CDR3, as DNA: TGTGCCAGCAGCTTAGGGCTTAGCGGGAGGGCGTCCTACAATGAGCAGTTCTTC. Translation gives CASSLGLSGRASYNEQFF. Filled out from reference TRBV11-2 and TRBJ2-1, the complete variable domain reads EAGVAQSPRYKIIEKRQSVAFWCNPISGHATLYWYQQILGQGPKLLIQFQNNGVVDDSQLPKDRFSAERLKGVDSTLKIQPAKLEDSAVYLCASSLGLSGRASYNEQFFGPGTRLTVL.

This chain joins TRBV6-1 and TRBJ2-3; tentatively, D is TRBD2 (6 bases). The CDR3 consists of 15 residues. V was clipped by 3 bases and J by 2 bases, with 12 bases between them. The germline V gene encodes CDR1 MNHNS and CDR2 SASEGT. The CDR3 DNA is TGTGCCAGCAGTGACCGGGACTTCTACACAGATACGCAGTATTTT. It codes for CASSDRDFYTDTQYF.

This clone is a singleton in its sample. This chain connects TRBV3-1 (or the pseudogene TRBV3-2) to TRBJ2-5; 12 bases are shared with TRBD2. CDR1 and CDR2 from the germline V gene are LGHDT and YNNKEL (reference sequence). V lost 0 bases and J lost 3; bases outside the gene matches: 5. The CDR3 has 17 residues. Written as DNA, the CDR3 is TGTGCCAGCAGCCAAGATTGGGCTAGCGGGGGGGAAGAGACCCAGTACTTC. Amino acids: CASSQDWASGGEETQYF.

The chain joins TRBV4-1 to TRBJ2-5, with 9 bases identical to TRBD2. Unmatched junction bases numbered 11, after V lost 3 bases and J lost 0 bases. The CDR3 is made up of 18 amino acids. Germline loops: CDR1 MGHRA, CDR2 YSYEKL. The CDR3 DNA follows: TGCGCCAGCAGCCATCCACTAGCGGGTGACGGCCACCAAGAGACCCAGTACTTC. It codes for CASSHPLAGDGHQETQYF.

This clone was counted a single time. This chain uses TRBV18 with TRBJ2-1; tentatively, D is TRBD1 (5 bases). The CDR3 length is 16 residues. Trimming took off 2 bases at V and 6 bases at J, with 17 bases between the two ends. CDR1 and CDR2 from the germline V gene are KGHSH and LQKENI. In nucleotides, the CDR3 is TGTGCCAGCTCACCAAACCAGGGCGGTTTAGTCAATGAGCAGTTCTTC. Its protein is CASSPNQGGLVNEQFF.

The chain couples TRBV21-1 to TRBJ2-1; TRBD2 was called by the table and not checked on the DNA. TRBV21-1 is noted as a pseudogene. The length of the CDR3 is 11 residues. As DNA, the CDR3 is TGTGGGACTAGCGGGATGGATGAGCAGTTCTTC. As protein: CGTSGMDEQFF.

The CDR3 DNA sequence: TGTGCCAGCAGCTTAGGCTTCCTAGCGGGGGGGCCAGAAGCCAAAAACATTCAGTACTTC. Its protein product is CASSLGFLAGGPEAKNIQYF. The rearrangement joins TRBV7-8 to TRBJ2-4, with TRBD2 matching 12 bases. The V gene end was trimmed by 1 base and the J gene end by 0 bases; junction bases not matched to a gene: 10. Germline assignment: CDR1 SGHVS and CDR2 FQNEAQ. The CDR3 consists of 20 residues.

The V and J genes are TRBV30 and TRBJ1-2; D perhaps matches TRBD1 (6 bases). This CDR3 has 12 residues. CDR1 and CDR2 (germline): GTSNPN, SVGIG (reference sequence). Trimming removed 7 bases at V and 8 bases at J, with 17 bases between. CDR3 in amino acids: CAFSRGGFGYTF. CDR3 bases: TGTGCCTTCTCTCGCGGGGGCTTCGGCTACACCTTC. Filled out from reference TRBV30 and TRBJ1-2, the complete variable domain reads SQTIHQWPATLVQPVGSPLSLECTVEGTSNPNLYWYRQAAGRGLQLLFYSVGIGQISSEVPQNLSASRPQDRQFILSSKKLLLSDSGFYLCAFSRGGFGYTFGSGTRLTVV.

The chain couples TRBV24-1 to TRBJ2-5; D may be TRBD1 (6 bases). The germline gives CDR1 KGHDR, CDR2 SFDVKD. This CDR3 region has 15 residues. V lost 4 bases to trimming and J lost 4 bases, with 15 bases between them. This chain's CDR3 is CATSDITTGRETQYF. As DNA, the CDR3 is TGTGCCACCAGTGACATTACGACAGGACGAGAGACCCAGTACTTC.

V gene TRBV7-9 combines with J gene TRBJ2-1; 9 bases agree with TRBD1. Unmatched junction bases numbered 8, after V lost 5 bases and J lost 6 bases. CDR3 length: 15 amino acids. Looked up from germline, CDR1 is SEHNR and CDR2 is FQNEAQ (reference sequence). DNA of the CDR3: TGTGCCAGCAGCACGACCGGGACAGGGCTCAATGAGCAGTTCTTC. Amino acid sequence: CASSTTGTGLNEQFF.

This CDR3 reads CATSRDLGRNTEAFF. The CDR3 DNA is TGTGCCACCAGCAGAGATCTAGGTCGGAACACTGAAGCTTTCTTT. This chain uses TRBV15 with TRBJ1-1; D unclear. This CDR3 contains 15 residues. V was clipped by 0 bases and J by 1 base, with 9 bases between them. Germline CDR1 reads LNHNV; CDR2 reads YYDKDF (reference sequence).

This rearrangement joins TRBV4-1 to TRBJ1-1; 8 positions agree with TRBD1. The germline gives CDR1 MGHRA, CDR2 YSYEKL. V lost 1 base to trimming and J lost 0 bases; unmatched junction nucleotides: 13. This CDR3 spans 19 amino acids. This CDR3 reads CASSQAPGQETFMNTEAFF. CDR3 nucleotide sequence: TGCGCCAGCAGCCAAGCACCGGGACAGGAGACTTTTATGAACACTGAAGCTTTCTTT.

V and J are TRBV13 and TRBJ2-3, with 14 bases fitting TRBD2. J gave up 1 base and V 3 bases, and 9 bases lay outside the gene matches. Germline loops: CDR1 PRHDT, CDR2 FYEKMQ (reference sequence). The CDR3 is made up of 19 amino acids. CDR3 in amino acids: CASSLPGLAGEEGTDTQYF. The DNA for the CDR3 is TGTGCCAGCAGCTTGCCGGGACTAGCGGGAGAGGAGGGCACAGATACGCAGTATTTT.

The genes are TRBV10-1 and TRBJ1-6, with TRBD1 matching 10 bases. After removal of 6 bases from V and 7 bases from J, the junction contained 9 bases not matched to a gene. The CDR3 sequence is 16 residues long. CDR1 and CDR2 from the germline V gene are WNHNN and SYGVQD (reference sequence). The chain's CDR3 is CASRAADRGLNSPLHF. The CDR3 DNA reads TGCGCCAGCAGAGCCGCCGACAGGGGGCTAAATTCACCCCTCCACTTT.

The chain is built from TRBV5-6 and TRBJ1-3; D remains ambiguous. This CDR3 has 15 residues. V lost 1 base to trimming and J lost 0 bases, with 8 bases between them. Germline CDR1 SGHDT, CDR2 YYEEEE. CDR3 nucleotides: TGTGCCAGCAGCTTGCCACACAGCTCTGGAAACACCATATATTTT. This codes for CASSLPHSSGNTIYF.

V gene TRBV6-5 combines with J gene TRBJ1-5, with D tentatively TRBD1 (5 bases). The CDR3 consists of 15 residues. V shed 6 bases and J shed 2 bases, with 14 bases lying between them. Germline V lookup: CDR1 MNHEY, CDR2 SVGAGI. The CDR3 spells CASSNPGQGNQPQHF. In nucleotides, the CDR3 is TGTGCCAGCAGCAACCCGGGGCAGGGCAATCAGCCCCAGCATTTT.

This chain connects TRBV6-6 to TRBJ1-1; D gene unclear. Germline assignment: CDR1 MNHNY and CDR2 SVGAGI (reference sequence). The CDR3 runs to 14 residues. The V gene lost 6 bases and the J gene lost 3 bases, with 14 bases spanning the gap. CDR3 bases: TGTGCCAGCAGCCAAGAGCCGCGGGACACTGAAGCTTTCTTT. It specifies CASSQEPRDTEAFF.

V is TRBV20-1 and J is TRBJ1-1; D may be TRBD1 (6 bases). Deletions cut 5 bases from V and 3 bases from J, with 7 bases between. The CDR3 totals 11 residues. In germline, CDR1 is DFQATT, CDR2 SNEGSKA (reference sequence). This CDR3 is CSASGDTEAFF. CDR3 DNA sequence: TGCAGTGCTTCAGGGGACACTGAAGCTTTCTTT.

This clone showed up just once. This chain links TRBV5-6 with TRBJ1-2, with D tentatively TRBD1 (5 bases). The germline V and J ends were trimmed by 4 bases and 7 bases, with 8 bases remaining between them. CDR3 size: 11 residues. Germline CDR1 and CDR2: SGHDT and YYEEEE. The CDR3 reads CASSQGVGYTF. The CDR3 nucleotides read TGTGCCAGCAGCCAAGGGGTTGGCTACACCTTC.

V is TRBV7-9 and J is TRBJ1-1; 9 nucleotides match TRBD1. Germline V gene lookup returns CDR1 SEHNR and CDR2 FQNEAQ (reference sequence). V was clipped by 6 bases and J by 11 bases; unmatched bases: 4. The CDR3 loop spans 11 amino acids. CDR3 coding DNA: TGTGCCAGCAGACGAGGACAGGGGGCTTTCTTT. Its translation: CASRRGQGAFF. Full variable domain (missing parts from reference TRBV7-9 and TRBJ1-1): DTGVSQNPRHKITKRGQNVTFRCDPISEHNRLYWYRQTLGQGPEFLTYFQNEAQLEKSRLLSDRFSAERPKGSFSTLEIQRTEQGDSAMYLCASRRGQGAFFGQGTRLTVV.

This clone was seen a single time. V and J are TRBV7-9 and TRBJ2-2, with D perhaps matching TRBD1 (6 bases). This CDR3 has 13 amino acids. In germline, CDR1 is SEHNR, CDR2 FQNEAQ (reference sequence). Trimming pared 7 bases from V and 10 bases from J, leaving 16 bases between. For the CDR3, the DNA is TGTGCCAGCAATTACCTCAGGGGAGAGGAGCTGTTTTTT. The encoded protein is CASNYLRGEELFF.

In this sample, this clone turned up once. The V and J genes are TRBV10-3 and TRBJ2-7; D tentatively fits TRBD1 or TRBD2 (5 bases each). This CDR3 is built from 14 residues. With 2 bases removed from V and 5 bases from J, the gap between germline ends came to 13 bases. Germline loops: CDR1 ENHRY, CDR2 SYGVKD. The CDR3 loop is CAISEGTDYDEQYF. The CDR3, as DNA: TGTGCCATCAGTGAGGGGACCGATTACGACGAGCAGTACTTC.